The next 20 T cell receptor beta chains were all read from a single sample in a study of tumor and adjacent non-tumor tissue in lung cancer (dated by TCRdb to between 2017 and 2018). Library creation used multiplex PCR. Sequencing was performed on an Illumina HiSeq 2500. TCRbeta libraries were constructed through three rounds of nested PCR with primers (Table S4) according to protocols adapted from ARM-PCR. The raw public data were reprocessed by TCRdb itself: fastp quality trimming at Q25, MiXCR clonotype calling, in-frame beta chains only. Records with the same CDR3 protein are collapsed into one entry carrying the most frequent genes and DNA. The sample records 60,000 to 65,000 distinct CDR3 sequences, roughly 57% of which are singletons. In total, the top ten clones hold under 35% of the sample. RNA was isolated from bulk unsorted tissue, and RNA quality was assessed with a NanoDrop ND-1000 and an Agilent 2100. Normal lung samples were distant non-tumor tissue taken more than 3 cm from the tumor edge.

Sequencing was performed on distant non-tumor lung tissue. All receptors derive from a man in his 70s with non-small cell lung cancer.

Note on this clonotype: This may be a read error, as it is one base from a much larger clone. The chain couples TRBV20-1 to TRBJ2-7, with 14 bases lining up with TRBD2. The CDR3 covers 11 residues. Germline CDR1 is DFQATT and CDR2 is SNEGSKA (reference sequence). CDR3 sequence (DNA): TGCGGGACTAGCGGGAGCCGCAAGCAGTACTTC. Encoded protein: CGTSGSRKQYF.

This clonotype was observed at least ten times. The J gene is TRBJ2-1, the V gene TRBV12-3 or TRBV12-4, with TRBD1 matching 8 bases. The CDR3 sequence is 16 residues long. Trimming took 7 bases from V and 7 from J; bases not matched to a gene: 15. CDR3 region: CASITDRVESRNEQFF. For the CDR3, the DNA is TGTGCCAGCATCACGGACAGGGTTGAGTCTCGGAATGAGCAGTTCTTC.

Remarks on this clonotype: The junction departs from germline at one end; a sequencing error may be responsible. This rearrangement joins TRBV5-5 to TRBJ2-7; 9 positions match TRBD2. Germline V CDR1 and CDR2: SGHKS, YYEKEE (reference sequence). The CDR3 contains 15 residues. The CDR3 loop is CASNLGPSGIYERYF. The DNA for the CDR3 is TGTGCCAGCAACTTGGGGCCTAGCGGGATCTACGAGCGGTACTTC. The whole variable domain, filled in from reference TRBV5-5 and TRBJ2-7, reads DAGVTQSPTHLIKTRGQQVTLRCSPISGHKSVSWYQQVLGQGPQFIFQYYEKEERGRGNFPDRFSARQFPNYSSELNVNALLLGDSALYLCASNLGPSGIYERYFGPGTRLTVT.

This clonotype has a count of ten or more. This chain uses TRBV6-2 or TRBV6-3 with TRBJ2-1; 8 positions match TRBD1. This CDR3 region has 13 residues. From germline, CDR1 is MNHEY and CDR2 SVGEGT. J lost 6 bases, V lost 6 bases, and 4 bases had no gene match. The CDR3 loop reads CASSHDRGNEQFF. The CDR3 DNA reads as TGTGCCAGCAGCCACGACAGGGGCAATGAGCAGTTCTTC.

With respect to this clonotype: This is likely a read error, given that the CDR3 carries no conserved phenylalanine or tryptophan at its end. The rearrangement joins TRBV29-1 to TRBJ1-5; 11 bases align to TRBD1. Germline V gene data show CDR1 as SQVTM and CDR2 as ANQGSEA. This CDR3 has 17 residues. The CDR3 spells CSVDTGTGGSSNQPQHY. The CDR3 DNA reads as TGCAGCGTAGACACCGGGACAGGGGGTTCGAGCAATCAGCCACAGCATTAT.

Concerning this clonotype itself: Just one base apart from a much larger clone, this may be a read error. The V gene is TRBV6-1, the J gene TRBJ1-5; 7 nucleotides align to TRBD1. This CDR3 spans 14 amino acids. The germline V gene has CDR1 MNHNS and CDR2 SASEGT. Here the CDR3 DNA reads TGTACCAGCAGTGAGGGACAGCTCAATCAGCCCCAGCATTTT. It specifies CTSSEGQLNQPQHF.

Of note for this clonotype: At one end, the junction sequence differs from germline, possibly due to a read error. The V call is TRBV6-6, the J call TRBJ2-6; TRBD1 is a possible D gene (5 bases). Per germline, CDR1 MNHNY and CDR2 SVGAGI (reference sequence). CDR3 length equals 15 residues. CDR3 loop: CASSQKGPGANVLTF. CDR3 in DNA: TGTGCCAGCAGCCAAAAGGGGCCTGGGGCCAACGTCCTAACTTTC.

This clonotype was observed many times. The chain is built from TRBV5-6 and TRBJ1-5; no reliable D call. Between the trimmed V and J ends, which lost 4 bases and 0 bases, there was a span of 11 bases. The CDR3 runs 15 residues. Germline loops: CDR1 SGHDT, CDR2 YYEEEE. CDR3 residues: CASSRAGNSNQPQHF. In DNA, the CDR3 is TGTGCCAGCAGCCGCGCAGGAAATAGCAATCAGCCCCAGCATTTT.

V usage is TRBV4-1 and J usage is TRBJ2-3; 10 bases line up with TRBD2. The CDR3 has 18 residues. The germline CDR1 and CDR2 sequences are MGHRA and YSYEKL. V was clipped by 8 bases and J by 1 base; unmatched bases: 15. The DNA for the CDR3 is TGCGCCAGCGGCCTCCAAGCCCTCGGGACTAGCGGCACAGATACGCAGTATTTT. Its translation: CASGLQALGTSGTDTQYF.

The gene calls are TRBV10-3 and TRBJ2-7; 9 bases agree with TRBD1. Germline CDR1 ENHRY, CDR2 SYGVKD. The CDR3 runs 18 residues. V lost 6 bases and J lost 0; bases outside the gene matches: 15. As DNA, the CDR3 is TGTGCCATCAGAGACCGGGACAGGGCCTGGGGGGGCTCCTACGAGCAGTACTTC. Translated: CAIRDRDRAWGGSYEQYF.

This clonotype was seen a single time. Just one base apart from a much larger clone, this may be a read error. The chain combines TRBV12-3 or TRBV12-4 with TRBJ2-3; D tentatively fits TRBD1 or TRBD2 (6 bases each). Trimming took 10 bases from V and 10 from J, leaving 18 bases between them. The CDR3 runs to 12 residues. As DNA, the CDR3 is TGTGCCAACGGAGGAGGGGGGCCTCCGCAGTATTTT. It specifies CANGGGGPPQYF.

As for this clonotype: This may be a read error, as it is one base from a much larger clone. J is TRBJ1-1 and V is TRBV20-1; no clear D gene. This CDR3 is built from 11 residues. In germline, CDR1 is DFQATT, CDR2 SNEGSKA (reference sequence). CDR3 protein: CSALGNTEVFF. The CDR3 DNA reads TGCAGTGCGCTGGGGAACACTGAAGTTTTCTTT.

As to this clonotype: At one end, the junction sequence differs from germline, possibly due to a read error. This chain connects TRBV20-1 to TRBJ2-1; 8 nucleotides match TRBD2. Germline V gives CDR1 DFQATT, CDR2 SNEGSKA (reference sequence). The CDR3 is 15 residues long. The DNA of the CDR3 is TGCAATGCTAGAGATCGGGGGGGCACAGCATGGGAGCAGTTCTTC. Encoded protein: CNARDRGGTAWEQFF.

The chain is built from TRBV12-3 or TRBV12-4 and TRBJ1-4; possibly TRBD1 for D (5 bases). The CDR3 is 13 residues long. Trimming pared 6 bases from V and 6 bases from J, leaving 11 bases between. CDR3 amino acids: CASRDRQDEKLFF. CDR3 bases: TGTGCCAGCAGAGACAGACAAGATGAAAAACTGTTTTTT.

The chain uses TRBV30 and TRBJ2-6; D gene unclear. Deletions cut 3 bases from V and 0 bases from J, with 6 bases between. The germline CDR1 and CDR2 sequences are GTSNPN and SVGIG (reference sequence). CDR3 length: 14 amino acids. The CDR3 protein is CAWRGNSGANVLTF. The CDR3, as DNA: TGTGCCTGGAGGGGGAACTCTGGGGCCAACGTCCTGACTTTC.

The sample holds one count of this clonotype. This may come from a read error, since a much larger clone is one base off. The rearrangement uses TRBV6-1 and TRBJ2-2, with no clear D. Per the germline V gene, CDR1 is MNHNS and CDR2 is SASEGT. The CDR3 is 14 amino acids. V shed 6 bases and J shed 6 bases, with 14 bases lying between them. The DNA of the CDR3 is TGTGCCAGCAGCGGTCGGAAAAACGCCGGGGAGCTGTTTTTT. Its protein product is CASSGRKNAGELFF.

Comment on this clonotype: This CDR3 is missing its conserved last phenylalanine or tryptophan, likely due to a read error. The chain couples TRBV20-1 to TRBJ2-1; D is tentatively TRBD1 or TRBD2 (6 bases each). Per germline, CDR1 DFQATT and CDR2 SNEGSKA (reference sequence). V was shortened by 0 bases and J by 10 bases, with 19 bases between the two germline ends. This CDR3 is 15 amino acids long. CDR3 DNA: TGCAGTGCTAGAGATCGGAGGGACACAGTACGGGAGCAGTTCATC. Amino acid sequence: CSARDRRDTVREQFI.

In the case of this clonotype: It is likely a read error, because the conserved phenylalanine at the end of the CDR3 is missing. This sequence joins TRBV4-1 and TRBJ2-7; weak D call: TRBD2 (5 bases). Germline CDR1 MGHRA, CDR2 YSYEKL. CDR3 length: 15 residues. The DNA for the CDR3 is TGCGCCAGCAGCCAAGGGGAAGGAGGTCGATACGAACAGTACATC. It encodes CASSQGEGGRYEQYI.

As to this clonotype: Being one base from a much bigger clone, this may be a read error. The chain couples TRBV4-1 to TRBJ1-2; no definite D call. The V gene lost 4 bases and the J gene lost 1 base, with 19 bases spanning the gap. The germline gives CDR1 MGHRA, CDR2 YSYEKL. The CDR3 runs to 17 residues. DNA of the CDR3: TGCGCCAGCAGCCCAGGAGTAGCAGAGTCCCTTAACTATGGCTACACCTTC. As protein: CASSPGVAESLNYGYTF.

Of note for this clonotype: A read error may account for a junction end that differs from germline. This chain links TRBV6-5 with TRBJ2-7; D possibly corresponds to TRBD1 (6 bases). The CDR3 has 15 amino acids. Germline V gene sequence: CDR1 MNHEY, CDR2 SVGAGI. In DNA, the CDR3 is TGTACCAGCAGTTACTCCTCGGACAGTGGAAGTAAGCGGTACTTC. Protein product: CTSSYSSDSGSKRYF.